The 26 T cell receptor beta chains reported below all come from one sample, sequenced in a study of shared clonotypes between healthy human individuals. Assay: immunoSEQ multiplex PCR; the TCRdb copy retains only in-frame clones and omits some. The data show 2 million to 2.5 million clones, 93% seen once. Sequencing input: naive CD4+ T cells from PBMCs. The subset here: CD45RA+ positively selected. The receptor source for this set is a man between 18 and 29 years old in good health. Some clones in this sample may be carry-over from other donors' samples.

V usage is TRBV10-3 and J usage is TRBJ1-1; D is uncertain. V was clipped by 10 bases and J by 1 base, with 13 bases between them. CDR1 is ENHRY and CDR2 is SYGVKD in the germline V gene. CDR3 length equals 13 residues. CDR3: CATGGTENTEAFF. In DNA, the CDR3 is TGTGCCACGGGCGGTACAGAGAACACTGAAGCTTTCTTT.

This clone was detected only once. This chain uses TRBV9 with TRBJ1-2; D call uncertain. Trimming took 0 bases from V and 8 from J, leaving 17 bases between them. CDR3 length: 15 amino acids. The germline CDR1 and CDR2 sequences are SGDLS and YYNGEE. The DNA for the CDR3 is TGTGCCAGCAGCGTAGCCCCCAGGTCTCTGGAGGGCTACACCTTC. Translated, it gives CASSVAPRSLEGYTF. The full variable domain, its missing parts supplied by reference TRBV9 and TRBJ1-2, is DSGVTQTPKHLITATGQRVTLRCSPRSGDLSVYWYQQSLDQGLQFLIQYYNGEERAKGNILERFSAQQFPDLHSELNLSSLELGDSALYFCASSVAPRSLEGYTFGSGTRLTVV.

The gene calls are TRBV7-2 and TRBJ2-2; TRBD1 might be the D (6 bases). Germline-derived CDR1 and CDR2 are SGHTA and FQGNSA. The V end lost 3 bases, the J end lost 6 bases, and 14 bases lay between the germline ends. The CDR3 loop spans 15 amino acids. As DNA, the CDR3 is TGTGCCAGCAGCTTTAGACAGGTTGCCGCCGGGGAGCTGTTTTTT. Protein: CASSFRQVAAGELFF. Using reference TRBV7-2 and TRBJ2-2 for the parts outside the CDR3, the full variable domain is GAGVSQSPSNKVTEKGKDVELRCDPISGHTALYWYRQSLGQGLEFLIYFQGNSAPDKSGLPSDRFSAERTGGSVSTLTIQRTQQEDSAVYLCASSFRQVAAGELFFGEGSRLTVL.

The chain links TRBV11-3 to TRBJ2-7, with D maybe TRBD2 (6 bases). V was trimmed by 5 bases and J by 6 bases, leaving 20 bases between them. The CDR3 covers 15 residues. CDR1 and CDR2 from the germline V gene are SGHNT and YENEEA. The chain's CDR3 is CASSPFAGSGSEQYF. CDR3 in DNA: TGTGCCAGCAGCCCCTTTGCGGGATCGGGGAGCGAGCAGTACTTC.

The CDR3 loop is CATSRERRGETQYF. The CDR3 region has the DNA TGTGCCACCAGCAGAGAGAGAAGGGGGGAGACCCAGTACTTC. The chain combines TRBV15 with TRBJ2-5, with a tentative D call TRBD1 (6 bases). Germline values: CDR1 LNHNV, CDR2 YYDKDF (reference sequence). V was pared by 0 bases and J by 5 bases, with 10 bases between. The length of the CDR3 is 14 residues.

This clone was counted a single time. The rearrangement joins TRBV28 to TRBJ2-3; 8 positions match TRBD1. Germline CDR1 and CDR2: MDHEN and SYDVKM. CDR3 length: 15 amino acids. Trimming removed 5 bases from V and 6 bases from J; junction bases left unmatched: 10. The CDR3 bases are TGTGCCAGCAGTGAAGTGACAGGGGTACATGATACGCAGTATTTT. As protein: CASSEVTGVHDTQYF.

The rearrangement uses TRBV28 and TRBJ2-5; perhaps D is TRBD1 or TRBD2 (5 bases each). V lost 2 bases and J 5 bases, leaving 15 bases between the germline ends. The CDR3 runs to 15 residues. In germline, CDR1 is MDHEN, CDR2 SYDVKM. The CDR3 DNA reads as TGTGCCAGCAGTTTAGGGACCTTTACCGGGGAGACCCAGTACTTC. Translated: CASSLGTFTGETQYF.

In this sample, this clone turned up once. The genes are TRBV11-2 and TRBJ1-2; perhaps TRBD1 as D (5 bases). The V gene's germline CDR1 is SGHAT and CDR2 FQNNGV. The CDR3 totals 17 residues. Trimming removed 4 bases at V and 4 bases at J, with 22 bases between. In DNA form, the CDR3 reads TGTGCCAGCAGCTCCCTCCGTCTGGGGCGTAATCCCTATGGCTACACCTTC. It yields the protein CASSSLRLGRNPYGYTF.

CDR3 nucleotide sequence: TGCGCCAGCAGCCTGTTTGAGGGTTCGGACACTGAAGCTTTCTTT. Amino acids: CASSLFEGSDTEAFF. This sequence joins TRBV4-1 and TRBJ1-1; the D is unclear. Trimming pared 4 bases from V and 3 bases from J, leaving 15 bases between. The germline V gene encodes CDR1 MGHRA and CDR2 YSYEKL. This CDR3 has 15 residues.

The CDR3 DNA sequence: TGTGCCAGCAGCTTGCGGACAGGGGGGAACACCGGGGAGCTGTTTTTT. It specifies CASSLRTGGNTGELFF. The rearrangement uses TRBV5-4 and TRBJ2-2; 10 positions agree with TRBD1. The CDR3 is 16 residues long. Losses at the gene ends were 1 base for V and 1 base for J; bases not matched to a gene: 1. Germline CDR1 reads SGHNT; CDR2 reads YYREEE (reference sequence).

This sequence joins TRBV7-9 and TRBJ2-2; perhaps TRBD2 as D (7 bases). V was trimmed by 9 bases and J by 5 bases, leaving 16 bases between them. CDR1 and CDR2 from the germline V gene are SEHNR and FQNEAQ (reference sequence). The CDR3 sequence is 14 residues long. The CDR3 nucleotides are TGTGCCAGAGCGGAGGGGGGGCCGACCGGGGAGCTGTTTTTT. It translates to CARAEGGPTGELFF.

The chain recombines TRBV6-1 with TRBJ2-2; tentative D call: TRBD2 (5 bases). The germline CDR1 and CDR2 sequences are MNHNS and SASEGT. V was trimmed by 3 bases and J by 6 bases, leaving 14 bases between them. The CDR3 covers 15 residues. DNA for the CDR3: TGTGCCAGCAGTGAGCAAAGGCTAGCAGCCGGGGAGCTGTTTTTT. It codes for CASSEQRLAAGELFF.

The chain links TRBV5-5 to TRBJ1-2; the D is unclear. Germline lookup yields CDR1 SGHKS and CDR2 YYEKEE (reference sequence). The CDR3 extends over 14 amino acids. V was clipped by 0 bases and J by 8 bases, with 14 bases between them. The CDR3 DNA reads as TGTGCCAGCAGCTTGGGAGGTCGGGATGCGGGCTACACCTTC. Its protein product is CASSLGGRDAGYTF.

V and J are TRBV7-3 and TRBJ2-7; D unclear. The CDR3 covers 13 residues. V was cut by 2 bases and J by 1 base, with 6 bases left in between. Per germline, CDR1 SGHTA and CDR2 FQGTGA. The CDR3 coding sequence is TGTGCCAGCAGCTTAGCCCGTTCCTACGAGCAGTACTTC. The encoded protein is CASSLARSYEQYF.

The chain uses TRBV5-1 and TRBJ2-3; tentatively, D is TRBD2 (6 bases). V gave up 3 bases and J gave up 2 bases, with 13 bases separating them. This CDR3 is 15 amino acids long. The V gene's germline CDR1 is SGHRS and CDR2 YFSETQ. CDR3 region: CASSSPGSNTDTQYF. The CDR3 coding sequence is TGCGCCAGCAGCTCTCCCGGGAGCAACACAGATACGCAGTATTTT. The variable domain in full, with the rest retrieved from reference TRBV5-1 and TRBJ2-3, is KAGVTQTPRYLIKTRGQQVTLSCSPISGHRSVSWYQQTPGQGLQFLFEYFSETQRNKGNFPGRFSGRQFSNSRSEMNVSTLELGDSALYLCASSSPGSNTDTQYFGPGTRLTVL.

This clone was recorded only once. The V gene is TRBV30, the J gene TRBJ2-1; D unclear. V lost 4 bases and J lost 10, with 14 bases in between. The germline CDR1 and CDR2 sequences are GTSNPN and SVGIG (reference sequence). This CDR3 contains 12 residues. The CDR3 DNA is TGTGCCTGGATCCCCGGCCAACGAGAGCAGTTCTTC. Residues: CAWIPGQREQFF.

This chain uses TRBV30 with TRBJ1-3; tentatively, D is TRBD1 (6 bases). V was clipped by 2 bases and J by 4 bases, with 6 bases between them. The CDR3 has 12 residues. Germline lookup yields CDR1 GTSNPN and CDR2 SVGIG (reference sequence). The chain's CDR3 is CAWSTGGNTIYF. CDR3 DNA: TGTGCCTGGAGTACAGGGGGAAACACCATATATTTT.

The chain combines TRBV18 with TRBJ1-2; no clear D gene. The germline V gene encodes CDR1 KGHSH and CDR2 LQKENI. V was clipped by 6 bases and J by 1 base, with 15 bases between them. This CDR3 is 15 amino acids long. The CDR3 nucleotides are TGTGCCAGCTCCCTTATCTCATGGGTTAACTATGGCTACACCTTC. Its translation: CASSLISWVNYGYTF. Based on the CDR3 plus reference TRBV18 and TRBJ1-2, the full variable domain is NAGVMQNPRHLVRRRGQEARLRCSPMKGHSHVYWYRQLPEEGLKFMVYLQKENIIDESGMPKERFSAEFPKEGPSILRIQQVVRGDSAAYFCASSLISWVNYGYTFGSGTRLTVV.

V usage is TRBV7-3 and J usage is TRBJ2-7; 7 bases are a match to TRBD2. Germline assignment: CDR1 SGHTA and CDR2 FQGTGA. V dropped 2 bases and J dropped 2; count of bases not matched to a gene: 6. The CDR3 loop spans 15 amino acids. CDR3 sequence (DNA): TGTGCCAGCAGCTTAGGTAGCGGGTCCACCTACGAGCAGTACTTC. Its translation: CASSLGSGSTYEQYF. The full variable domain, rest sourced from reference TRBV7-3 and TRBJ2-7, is GAGVSQTPSNKVTEKGKYVELRCDPISGHTALYWYRQSLGQGPEFLIYFQGTGAADDSGLPNDRFFAVRPEGSVSTLKIQRTERGDSAVYLCASSLGSGSTYEQYFGPGTRLTVT.

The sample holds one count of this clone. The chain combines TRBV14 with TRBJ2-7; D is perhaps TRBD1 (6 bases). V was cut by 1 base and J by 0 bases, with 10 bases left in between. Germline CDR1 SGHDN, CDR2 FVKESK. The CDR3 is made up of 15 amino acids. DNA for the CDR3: TGTGCCAGCAGCCAAGTAGGACAGCTCTCCTACGAGCAGTACTTC. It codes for CASSQVGQLSYEQYF.

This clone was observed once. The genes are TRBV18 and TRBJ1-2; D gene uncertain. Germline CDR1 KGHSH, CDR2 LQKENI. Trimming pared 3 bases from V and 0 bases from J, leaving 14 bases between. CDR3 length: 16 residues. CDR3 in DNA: TGTGCCAGCTCACCCGGGCCCGGGGTAACTAACTATGGCTACACCTTC. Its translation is CASSPGPGVTNYGYTF.

In DNA, the CDR3 is TGTGCCAGTAGTATGACAGGGTGGGAGCAAGAGACCCAGTACTTC. Amino acids: CASSMTGWEQETQYF. V and J are TRBV19 and TRBJ2-5, with 7 bases identical to TRBD1. CDR1 and CDR2 (germline): LNHDA, SQIVND (reference sequence). The CDR3 sequence is 15 residues long. V gave up 3 bases and J gave up 2 bases; unmatched junction bases: 6. Complete variable domain (other parts from reference TRBV19 and TRBJ2-5): DGGITQSPKYLFRKEGQNVTLSCEQNLNHDAMYWYRQDPGQGLRLIYYSQIVNDFQKGDIAEGYSVSREKKESFPLTVTSAQKNPTAFYLCASSMTGWEQETQYFGPGTRLLVL.

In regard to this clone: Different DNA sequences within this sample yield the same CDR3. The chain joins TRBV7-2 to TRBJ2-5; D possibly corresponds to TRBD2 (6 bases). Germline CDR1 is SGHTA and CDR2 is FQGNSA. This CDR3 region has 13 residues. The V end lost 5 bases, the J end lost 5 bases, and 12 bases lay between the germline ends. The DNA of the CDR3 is TGTGCCAGCAGCCCGCGGGGTAGGGAGACCCAGTACTTC. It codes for CASSPRGRETQYF.

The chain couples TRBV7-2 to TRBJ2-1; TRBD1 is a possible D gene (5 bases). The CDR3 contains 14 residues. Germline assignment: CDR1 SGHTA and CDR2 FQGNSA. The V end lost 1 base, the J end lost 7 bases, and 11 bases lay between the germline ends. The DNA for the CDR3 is TGTGCCAGCAGCTTAGGTCTCTCAGGGAATGAGCAGTTCTTC. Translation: CASSLGLSGNEQFF.

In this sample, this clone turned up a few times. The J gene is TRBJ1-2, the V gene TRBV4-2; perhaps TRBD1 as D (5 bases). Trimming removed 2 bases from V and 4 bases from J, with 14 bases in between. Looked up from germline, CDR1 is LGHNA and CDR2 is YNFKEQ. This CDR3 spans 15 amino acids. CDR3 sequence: CASSQRIGDRYGYTF. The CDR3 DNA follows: TGTGCCAGCAGCCAAAGAATAGGGGACCGCTATGGCTACACCTTC.

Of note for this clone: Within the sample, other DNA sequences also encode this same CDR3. CDR3 in amino acids: CASSLVGGGTDTQYF. DNA of the CDR3: TGCGCCAGCAGCTTGGTCGGGGGAGGGACAGATACGCAGTATTTT. V gene TRBV5-1 combines with J gene TRBJ2-3; TRBD2 agrees at 7 bases. The CDR3 is made up of 15 amino acids. The V and J ends lost 0 bases and 3 bases, in that order; junction bases with no gene match: 4. CDR1 is SGHRS and CDR2 is YFSETQ in the germline V gene.